The 8 T cell receptor beta chains below all came from one sample that was sequenced in a study of T cells expressing NK-cell markers. Reanalyzing the 5' RACE reads, TCRdb keeps one entry per CDR3 protein, without DNA. The sample data list about 300,000 distinct CDR3 sequences. Material: blood T cells: a sorted CD56 or NKG2C T cell subset, CD4+ or CD8+ T cells, or bulk PBMC T cells (not recorded which). The receptors stem from a woman between 18 and 70 years old in good health.

The chain combines TRBV30 with TRBJ2-5. Per germline, CDR1 GTSNPN and CDR2 SVGIG (reference sequence). This CDR3 comprises 12 residues. The chain's CDR3 is CAWSGPPETQYF.

This sequence joins TRBV19 and TRBJ2-1. Germline-derived CDR1 and CDR2 are LNHDA and SQIVND (reference sequence). The CDR3 extends over 16 amino acids. CDR3 loop: CASTGRHTPSYNEQFF. The full variable domain, its missing parts supplied by reference TRBV19 and TRBJ2-1, is DGGITQSPKYLFRKEGQNVTLSCEQNLNHDAMYWYRQDPGQGLRLIYYSQIVNDFQKGDIAEGYSVSREKKESFPLTVTSAQKNPTAFYLCASTGRHTPSYNEQFFGPGTRLTVL.

The genes are TRBV4-3 and TRBJ1-2. This CDR3 has 17 amino acids. Germline CDR1 LGHNA, CDR2 YSLEER. The chain's CDR3 is CASSQDIPATPNYGYTF.

The chain recombines TRBV9 with TRBJ1-6; TCRdb gives TRBD1 as the D gene, but with no DNA this cannot be confirmed. The CDR3 extends over 17 amino acids. The germline gives CDR1 SGDLS, CDR2 YYNGEE. The chain's CDR3 is CASSQNPGQGAGSPLHF.

The V call is TRBV20-1, the J call TRBJ2-7; TCRdb outputs TRBD1, but without DNA this stays unchecked. The CDR3 has 14 amino acids. CDR1 and CDR2 (germline): DFQATT, SNEGSKA (reference sequence). CDR3 region: CSAPRTGSTYEQYF.

V and J are TRBV19 and TRBJ2-2; the TCRdb call, TRBD1, lacks DNA for checking. In germline, CDR1 is LNHDA, CDR2 SQIVND (reference sequence). The CDR3 extends over 15 amino acids. This CDR3 is CASSIRQGMDGELFF. Using reference TRBV19 and TRBJ2-2 for the parts outside the CDR3, the full variable domain is DGGITQSPKYLFRKEGQNVTLSCEQNLNHDAMYWYRQDPGQGLRLIYYSQIVNDFQKGDIAEGYSVSREKKESFPLTVTSAQKNPTAFYLCASSIRQGMDGELFFGEGSRLTVL.

CDR3 loop: CASSQGAGSSPLHF. The chain joins TRBV3-1 to TRBJ1-6. Looked up from germline, CDR1 is LGHDT and CDR2 is YNNKEL (reference sequence). The CDR3 is 14 amino acids.

This chain uses TRBV7-2 with TRBJ2-3. This CDR3 is built from 13 residues. Germline-derived CDR1 and CDR2 are SGHTA and FQGNSA. The CDR3 sequence: CASSLVNGDTQYF.